This T cell receptor beta chain is from a study of shared clonotypes between healthy human individuals. General study results and limits: The study found about 5% of naive CD4 clonotypes shared across a handful of donors. Specimens sampled were limited to blood, with tissue repertoires likely differing. Rarefaction indicated that sorted-subset sequencing remained incomplete although depth was large.

This CDR3 has 16 residues. Germline values: CDR1 MNHEY, CDR2 SMNVEV (reference sequence). V was trimmed by 4 bases and J by 0 bases, leaving 12 bases between them. Positively selected for CCR7, the CD45RO-negative cells used as naive CD8 cells excluded terminally differentiated effector memory CD45RA+ cells. Once extracted for a subset, genomic DNA was divided evenly among several immunoSEQ plates. Libraries were prepared by immunoSEQ multiplex PCR; TCRdb keeps only in-frame clonotypes and omits some of them. The sample has 550,000 to 750,000 clones; 95% to 96% are singletons. As for this clone: Its target is unknown.

This TCR was sampled from a woman in her thirties in good health. Material: naive CD8+ T cells sorted from blood. This chain uses TRBV27 with TRBJ1-4; D is unresolved. As DNA, the CDR3 is TGTGCCAGCAGTTACCGGGTCCCCTCAACTAATGAAAAACTGTTTTTT. It specifies CASSYRVPSTNEKLFF.